This entry lists 30 T cell receptor beta chains sequenced from one sample in a study of shared clonotypes between healthy human individuals. Naive CD8 isolation took CD45RO-negative cells positively selected for CCR7 and excluded terminally differentiated effector memory CD45RA+ cells. Generated by immunoSEQ multiplex PCR, the TCRdb table keeps only in-frame clones and is missing some. The sample holds about 1,900,000 clones; just under 95% are singletons and the top ten take more than 0.95%. Material for sequencing was naive CD8+ T cells sorted from blood. Receptors were obtained from a man younger than 35 in good health.

The chain recombines TRBV4-1 with TRBJ2-7, with D maybe TRBD2 (6 bases). CDR1 is MGHRA and CDR2 is YSYEKL in the germline V gene. The CDR3 spans 16 residues. V lost 1 base, J lost 1 base, and 14 bases lay in between. CDR3 amino acids: CASSQALAGTSYEQYF. In DNA form, the CDR3 reads TGCGCCAGCAGCCAAGCTCTAGCCGGGACTTCCTACGAGCAGTACTTC.

This chain joins TRBV27 and TRBJ1-6, with D perhaps TRBD1 (5 bases). This CDR3 is 16 amino acids long. V was trimmed by 2 bases and J by 3 bases, leaving 11 bases between them. The germline CDR1 and CDR2 sequences are MNHEY and SMNVEV (reference sequence). Here the CDR3 DNA reads TGTGCCAGCAGTTTAGAGGGACTGTTCTATAATTCACCCCTCCACTTT. Its protein is CASSLEGLFYNSPLHF.

The chain recombines TRBV4-1 with TRBJ2-7; maybe TRBD2 (6 bases). CDR1 and CDR2 from the germline V gene are MGHRA and YSYEKL. With 1 base removed from V and 7 bases from J, the gap between germline ends came to 17 bases. CDR3 length: 15 amino acids. In DNA form, the CDR3 reads TGCGCCAGCAGCCAAGGGGAGTCCGGGAGTTGGGAGCAGTACTTC. It specifies CASSQGESGSWEQYF.

The J gene is TRBJ1-2, the V gene TRBV4-1; TRBD1 matches at 9 bases. V shed 1 base and J 0 bases; nucleotides not matched to a gene: 6. The CDR3 runs 17 residues. From germline, CDR1 is MGHRA and CDR2 YSYEKL. The CDR3 bases are TGCGCCAGCAGCCAAGTCCCCGGGACAGGGACTAACTATGGCTACACCTTC. This encodes CASSQVPGTGTNYGYTF.

CDR3 coding DNA: TGCGCCAGCAGCTTAGTATATCGGGGGGGAGATGAAGCTTTCTTT. Protein sequence: CASSLVYRGGDEAFF. The chain carries TRBV5-1 and TRBJ1-1; D might be TRBD1 (5 bases). Germline assignment: CDR1 SGHRS and CDR2 YFSETQ. The CDR3 sequence is 15 residues long. Trimming took off 2 bases at V and 7 bases at J, with 18 bases between the two ends.

This rearrangement joins TRBV10-3 to TRBJ2-1, with D perhaps TRBD2 (6 bases). CDR3 length: 13 amino acids. Germline assignment: CDR1 ENHRY and CDR2 SYGVKD. V was pared by 4 bases and J by 8 bases, with 12 bases between. The CDR3 reads CAISVEGGDEQFF. The CDR3 coding sequence is TGTGCCATCAGTGTGGAGGGTGGGGATGAGCAGTTCTTC.

The chain uses TRBV5-6 and TRBJ2-7; the match to TRBD2 covers 7 bases. V gave up 4 bases and J gave up 4 bases; unmatched junction bases: 8. The CDR3 has 14 residues. Looked up from germline, CDR1 is SGHDT and CDR2 is YYEEEE. The CDR3 DNA reads TGTGCCAGCAGCAGGACGGGACTATATTACGAGCAGTACTTC. Translation: CASSRTGLYYEQYF.

The rearrangement joins TRBV9 to TRBJ2-1; the match to TRBD2 covers 10 bases. Germline V gene sequence: CDR1 SGDLS, CDR2 YYNGEE. The CDR3 runs 15 residues. J lost 4 bases, V lost 3 bases, and 4 bases had no gene match. The DNA for the CDR3 is TGTGCCAGCAGCGGGATAGCGGGGGGTTACAATGAGCAGTTCTTC. As protein: CASSGIAGGYNEQFF.

V gene TRBV6-6 combines with J gene TRBJ1-2; TRBD1 matches 8 bases. The germline CDR1 and CDR2 sequences are MNHNY and SVGAGI (reference sequence). This CDR3 region has 15 residues. Trimming at V came to 0 bases and at J to 5 bases, leaving 5 bases not matched to a gene. CDR3 coding DNA: TGTGCCAGCAGTTACTCCCCAGGGGGCGAGTATGGCTACACCTTC. Encoded protein: CASSYSPGGEYGYTF.

The gene calls are TRBV5-5 and TRBJ2-7; D possibly corresponds to TRBD1 (5 bases). CDR3 length: 14 amino acids. The V and J ends lost 3 bases and 3 bases respectively, with 13 bases between them. Looked up from germline, CDR1 is SGHKS and CDR2 is YYEKEE (reference sequence). CDR3: CASSSDSQGYEQYF. CDR3 in DNA: TGTGCCAGCAGCTCCGATTCCCAGGGCTACGAGCAGTACTTC.

The chain uses TRBV18 and TRBJ2-2; D possibly corresponds to TRBD2 (5 bases). This CDR3 spans 17 amino acids. The V and J ends lost 2 bases and 4 bases respectively, with 17 bases between them. The germline CDR1 and CDR2 sequences are KGHSH and LQKENI. CDR3 coding DNA: TGTGCCAGCTCACCAATTAATGTGGAGAGGGCCACCGGGGAGCTGTTTTTT. Residues: CASSPINVERATGELFF.

This clone was seen a few times. The J gene is TRBJ1-5, the V gene TRBV27; 9 nucleotides agree with TRBD1. Per germline, CDR1 MNHEY and CDR2 SMNVEV (reference sequence). J lost 7 bases, V lost 4 bases, and 5 bases had no gene match. The CDR3 contains 14 residues. The CDR3 loop is CASSSGTGRQPQHF. For the CDR3, the DNA is TGTGCCAGCAGTTCCGGGACAGGGAGGCAGCCCCAGCATTTT.

The V gene is TRBV11-2, the J gene TRBJ2-5, with a weak D call TRBD2 (7 bases). CDR1 is SGHAT and CDR2 is FQNNGV in the germline V gene. V was trimmed by 5 bases and J by 11 bases, leaving 15 bases between them. The CDR3 sequence is 12 residues long. The CDR3 DNA reads as TGTGCCAGCAGCCAGGGGAGGGCCGGGCAGTACTTC. Translating gives CASSQGRAGQYF.

In regard to this clone: Other nucleotide sequences in the sample specify the same CDR3. The chain carries TRBV9 and TRBJ1-6; possibly TRBD1 for D (6 bases). The CDR3 contains 14 residues. Germline V CDR1 and CDR2: SGDLS, YYNGEE. Trimming took off 0 bases at V and 6 bases at J, with 7 bases between the two ends. DNA of the CDR3: TGTGCCAGCAGCGTAGCACAGGGTAATTCACCCCTCCACTTT. This translates into CASSVAQGNSPLHF. Full variable domain (remainder filled in from reference TRBV9 and TRBJ1-6): DSGVTQTPKHLITATGQRVTLRCSPRSGDLSVYWYQQSLDQGLQFLIQYYNGEERAKGNILERFSAQQFPDLHSELNLSSLELGDSALYFCASSVAQGNSPLHFGNGTRLTVT.

The chain employs TRBV9 and TRBJ2-1; 12 bases line up with TRBD2. The trim removed 3 bases at V and 7 bases at J, leaving 2 bases unmatched. Germline V gene lookup returns CDR1 SGDLS and CDR2 YYNGEE. The CDR3 extends over 14 amino acids. The CDR3 sequence is CASSASGGANEQFF. Written as DNA, the CDR3 is TGTGCCAGCAGCGCTAGCGGGGGGGCAAATGAGCAGTTCTTC.

CDR3 nucleotide sequence: TGTGCCAGCAGCTTAGCAGTTTTAGGGACAGATACGCAGTATTTT. It yields the protein CASSLAVLGTDTQYF. V gene TRBV7-8 combines with J gene TRBJ2-3; D is unclear. Looked up from germline, CDR1 is SGHVS and CDR2 is FQNEAQ. Trimming cost V 0 bases and J 3 bases, with 10 bases left between them. CDR3 size: 15 residues.

Remarks on this clone: This same CDR3 is encoded by further DNA sequences in the sample. This chain connects TRBV13 to TRBJ2-7; 7 positions agree with TRBD2. Germline CDR1 PRHDT, CDR2 FYEKMQ (reference sequence). The CDR3 has 14 amino acids. The V segment lost 5 bases and the J segment 2 bases; nucleotides outside the gene matches: 6. CDR3 protein: CASSPPGGTYEQYF. The CDR3 region has the DNA TGTGCCAGCAGCCCCCCCGGGGGGACCTACGAGCAGTACTTC.

The chain combines TRBV7-6 with TRBJ2-7, with 8 positions matching TRBD1. The V gene's germline CDR1 is SGHVS and CDR2 FNYEAQ. J gave up 2 bases and V 5 bases, and 8 bases lay outside the gene matches. CDR3 length equals 15 residues. The CDR3 spells CASSPRTGSTYEQYF. DNA for the CDR3: TGTGCCAGCAGCCCTCGGACAGGGTCAACCTACGAGCAGTACTTC.

V gene TRBV28 combines with J gene TRBJ1-2, with D possibly matching TRBD1 (5 bases). Trimming shortened V by 7 bases and J by 6 bases, and 21 bases separated the two germline ends. Germline CDR1 MDHEN, CDR2 SYDVKM. This CDR3 has 15 amino acids. As DNA, the CDR3 is TGTGCCAGCAACCTCGTCAGGGAGCCCCTCCATGGCTACACCTTC. It codes for CASNLVREPLHGYTF.

As DNA, the CDR3 is TGTGCCAGCAGCTTAGACCCAGTATACTCCTATAATTCACCCCTCCACTTT. This encodes CASSLDPVYSYNSPLHF. This chain links TRBV7-2 with TRBJ1-6; D is ambiguous. Germline V gene sequence: CDR1 SGHTA, CDR2 FQGNSA. This CDR3 is 17 amino acids long. The ends were cut back, 1 base at V and 0 bases at J, with 10 bases in the middle.

This chain uses TRBV2 with TRBJ1-4, with TRBD1 identical over 9 bases. In germline, CDR1 is SNHLY, CDR2 FYNNEI. CDR3 length equals 15 residues. J lost 7 bases, V lost 5 bases, and 8 bases had no gene match. CDR3 sequence: CASSRGQGGGEKLFF. For the CDR3, the DNA is TGTGCCAGCAGTCGGGGACAGGGTGGTGGTGAAAAACTGTTTTTT.

The chain combines TRBV7-9 with TRBJ2-3; D is uncertain. The germline V and J ends were trimmed by 5 bases and 3 bases, with 24 bases remaining between them. The CDR3 runs to 18 residues. Germline values: CDR1 SEHNR, CDR2 FQNEAQ (reference sequence). Written as DNA, the CDR3 is TGTGCCAGCAGCCCAACCCGTGGGCAGATCCTAGTAACAGATACGCAGTATTTT. Its translation: CASSPTRGQILVTDTQYF.

This CDR3 is CAWSSSGPPEAFF. The CDR3 DNA reads TGTGCCTGGAGCTCTTCAGGCCCCCCTGAAGCTTTCTTT. The chain employs TRBV30 and TRBJ1-1, with D hard to call. The V end lost 3 bases, the J end lost 6 bases, and 14 bases lay between the germline ends. The CDR3 has 13 residues. The germline CDR1 and CDR2 sequences are GTSNPN and SVGIG (reference sequence).

This chain links TRBV19 with TRBJ2-3; D unresolved. Germline CDR1 and CDR2: LNHDA and SQIVND (reference sequence). The V and J ends lost 2 bases and 6 bases respectively, with 6 bases between them. The CDR3 is 12 residues long. The CDR3: CASSINSDTQYF. CDR3 coding DNA: TGTGCCAGTAGTATAAATTCGGATACGCAGTATTTT.

The chain uses TRBV9 and TRBJ2-6; TRBD1 matches 8 bases. Germline CDR1 and CDR2: SGDLS and YYNGEE. The V gene end was trimmed by 0 bases and the J gene end by 7 bases; junction bases not matched to a gene: 3. CDR3 length equals 15 residues. DNA for the CDR3: TGTGCCAGCAGCGTAGGACAGGGGTCAGCCAACGTCCTGACTTTC. Translated: CASSVGQGSANVLTF.

The chain joins TRBV6-1 to TRBJ2-7; D gene ambiguous. Per the germline V gene, CDR1 is MNHNS and CDR2 is SASEGT. The CDR3 length is 15 residues. The V gene lost 2 bases and the J gene lost 1 base, with 12 bases spanning the gap. The CDR3 bases are TGTGCCAGCAGTGAAATTGGGGTGTCGTCCTACGAGCAGTACTTC. This codes for CASSEIGVSSYEQYF.

V gene TRBV11-2 combines with J gene TRBJ2-5; the D gene is possibly TRBD2 (5 bases). CDR3 length: 12 residues. The germline V gene has CDR1 SGHAT and CDR2 FQNNGV. Trimming pared 4 bases from V and 10 bases from J, leaving 13 bases between. CDR3 region: CASSSGPGGQYF. In nucleotides, the CDR3 is TGTGCCAGCAGCTCCGGGCCCGGAGGCCAGTACTTC.

The rearrangement uses TRBV7-6 and TRBJ2-5, with D possibly TRBD1 on 6 matching bases. V lost 1 base, J lost 5 bases, and 23 bases lay in between. The CDR3 extends over 18 amino acids. CDR1 is SGHVS and CDR2 is FNYEAQ in the germline V gene. CDR3 DNA sequence: TGTGCCAGCAGCTTAGTGATTAGACCAGGGGCAGGGATGGAGACCCAGTACTTC. Protein sequence: CASSLVIRPGAGMETQYF.

V gene TRBV4-1 combines with J gene TRBJ1-3; D unclear. This CDR3 is 15 amino acids long. Trimming removed 0 bases at V and 1 base at J, with 7 bases between. Germline CDR1 MGHRA, CDR2 YSYEKL. DNA for the CDR3: TGCGCCAGCAGCCAAGATTGGAGGTCTGGAAACACCATATATTTT. As protein: CASSQDWRSGNTIYF.

The gene calls are TRBV18 and TRBJ1-1; TRBD1 matches 8 bases. CDR3 length: 16 amino acids. The germline V gene encodes CDR1 KGHSH and CDR2 LQKENI. With 2 bases clipped from V and 3 bases from J, the junction kept 8 bases outside the gene matches. The CDR3 reads CASSPSPTGGYTEAFF. The CDR3 nucleotides are TGTGCCAGCTCACCATCCCCAACAGGGGGTTACACTGAAGCTTTCTTT.